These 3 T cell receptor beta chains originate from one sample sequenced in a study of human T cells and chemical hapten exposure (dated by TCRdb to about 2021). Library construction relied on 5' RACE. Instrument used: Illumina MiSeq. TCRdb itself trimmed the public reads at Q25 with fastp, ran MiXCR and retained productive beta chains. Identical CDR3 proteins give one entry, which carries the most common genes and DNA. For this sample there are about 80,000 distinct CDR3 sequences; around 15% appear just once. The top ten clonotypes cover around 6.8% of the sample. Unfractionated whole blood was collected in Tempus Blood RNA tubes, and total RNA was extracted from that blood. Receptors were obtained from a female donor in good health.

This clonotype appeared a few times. In DNA form, the CDR3 reads TGTGCCAGCAGCCATAGGGACGGCCTCATGAACACTGAAGCTTTCTTT. This gives the protein CASSHRDGLMNTEAFF. The chain couples TRBV7-9 to TRBJ1-1; D is possibly TRBD1 (5 bases). Germline CDR1 and CDR2: SEHNR and FQNEAQ (reference sequence). The CDR3 has 16 amino acids. V was trimmed by 5 bases and J by 0 bases, leaving 16 bases between them. The full variable domain, completed using reference TRBV7-9 and TRBJ1-1, is DTGVSQNPRHKITKRGQNVTFRCDPISEHNRLYWYRQTLGQGPEFLTYFQNEAQLEKSRLLSDRFSAERPKGSFSTLEIQRTEQGDSAMYLCASSHRDGLMNTEAFFGQGTRLTVV.

CDR3: CSARDQRRPQHF. The CDR3, as DNA: TGCAGTGCTAGAGATCAGAGGCGGCCCCAGCATTTT. This chain links TRBV20-1 with TRBJ1-5, with unresolved D. V was shortened by 0 bases and J by 9 bases, with 9 bases between the two germline ends. This CDR3 spans 12 amino acids. Germline V lookup: CDR1 DFQATT, CDR2 SNEGSKA (reference sequence).

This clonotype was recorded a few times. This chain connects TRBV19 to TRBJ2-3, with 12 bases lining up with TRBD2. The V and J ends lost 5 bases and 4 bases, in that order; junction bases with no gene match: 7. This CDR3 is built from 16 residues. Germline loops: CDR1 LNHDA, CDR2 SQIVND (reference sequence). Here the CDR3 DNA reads TGTGCCAGTAGTTCAACACTAGCGGGGGGATCAGATACGCAGTATTTT. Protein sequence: CASSSTLAGGSDTQYF. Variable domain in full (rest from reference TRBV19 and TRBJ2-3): DGGITQSPKYLFRKEGQNVTLSCEQNLNHDAMYWYRQDPGQGLRLIYYSQIVNDFQKGDIAEGYSVSREKKESFPLTVTSAQKNPTAFYLCASSSTLAGGSDTQYFGPGTRLTVL.